This TCR beta chain was captured in a study of control samples from healthy donors and cancer patients. The germline CDR1 and CDR2 sequences are SGHRS and YFSETQ. The ends lost 0 bases at V and 0 bases at J; junction bases unmatched: 1. The CDR3 runs 15 residues. This table comes from immunoSEQ multiplex PCR, and its TCRdb copy is limited to in-frame clones, with some not included. Among 70,000 to 90,000 clones, about 93% were seen once, and the ten largest hold around 4.7%. Sequenced material: blood. The receptor was derived from a woman younger than 35 in good health. This chain uses TRBV5-1 with TRBJ2-3; 7 nucleotides align to TRBD2. CDR3 protein: CASSLGGGSTDTQYF. CDR3 bases: TGCGCCAGCAGCTTGGGGGGAGGGAGCACAGATACGCAGTATTTT.